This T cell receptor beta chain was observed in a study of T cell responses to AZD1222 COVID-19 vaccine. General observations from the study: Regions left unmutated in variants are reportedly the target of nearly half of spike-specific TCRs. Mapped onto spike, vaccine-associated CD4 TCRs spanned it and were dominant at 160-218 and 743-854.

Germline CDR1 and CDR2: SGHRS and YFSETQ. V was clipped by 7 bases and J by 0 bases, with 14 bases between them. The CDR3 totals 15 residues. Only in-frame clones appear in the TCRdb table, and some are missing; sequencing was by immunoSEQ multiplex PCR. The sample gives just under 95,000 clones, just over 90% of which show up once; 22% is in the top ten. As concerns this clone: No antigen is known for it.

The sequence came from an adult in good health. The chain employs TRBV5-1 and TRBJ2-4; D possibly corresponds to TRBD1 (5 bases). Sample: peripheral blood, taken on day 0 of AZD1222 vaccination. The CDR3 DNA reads TGCGCCAGCGGAACAGGTGAACTAGCCAAAAACATTCAGTACTTC. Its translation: CASGTGELAKNIQYF.